This TCR beta chain is drawn from a study of T cell repertoires in cytomegalovirus infection. Study-wide results and caveats: Individuals carrying CMV plus the relevant HLA were identified by cumulative frequency of public TCR beta families.

This clonotype appeared many times. The antigen is unknown. MiXCR, applied by TCRdb to the reads, yields one record per CDR3 protein. The data hold hundreds of thousands of distinct CDR3 sequences, with about 8.8% observed a single time. This sequence was found in a human donor in good health (CMV status not recorded). Some clones in this sample may be carry-over from other donors' samples. Material for sequencing was PBMCs.

The CDR3 sequence is CASSDSSSGTRGYTF. CDR3 sequence (DNA): TGTGCCAGCAGTGATTCCTCGTCCGGGACGCGGGGCTACACCTTC. The gene calls are TRBV25-1 and TRBJ1-2; possible D gene TRBD1, 5 bases. The CDR3 is made up of 15 amino acids. Between the trimmed V and J ends, which lost 3 bases and 8 bases, there was a span of 19 bases. Germline values: CDR1 MGHDK, CDR2 SYGVNS.